These T cell receptor beta chains were read from a single sample in a study of post-analysis software for immune sequencing data. MiXCR was run by TCRdb on the PCR reads, yielding one entry per CDR3 protein. The sample has approximately 350,000 distinct CDR3 sequences; less than 35% are singletons. Sequencing input: blood. The receptors originated from a girl between 10 and 17 years old with multiple sclerosis. Each CDR3 is given with its conserved first and last residue. Each record gives: D gene, J gene, V gene, clone size, CDR3 DNA, CDR3 protein. A D gene is named only where the DNA matches it firmly. The size field is filled for only some rows; it gives once, few, many or a size class.

D: .
J: TRBJ2-4
V: TRBV9
size: few
DNA: TGTGCCAGCAGCGTAGTACAGGGTGACATTCAGTACTTC
CDR3: CASSVVQGDIQYF

D: .
J: TRBJ1-1
V: TRBV3-1
size: few
DNA: TGTGCCAGCAGCCAGGGATTTCAGTTGAGAGGGACTGAAGCTTTCTTT
CDR3: CASSQGFQLRGTEAFF

D: .
J: TRBJ1-6
V: TRBV6-1
size: few
DNA: TGTGCCAGCAGTGAAACAGACACCTATAATTCACCCCTCCACTTT
CDR3: CASSETDTYNSPLHF

D: TRBD1
J: TRBJ1-6
V: TRBV10-3
size: .
DNA: TGTGCCATCAGTGAGGGGACAGGGCTCTCCTATAATTCACCCCTCCACTTT
CDR3: CAISEGTGLSYNSPLHF

D: .
J: TRBJ2-5
V: TRBV5-1
size: .
DNA: TGCGCCACCTCGCCGGATCCTTGGCTAGGGACCCAGTACTTC
CDR3: CATSPDPWLGTQYF

D: TRBD1
J: TRBJ1-2
V: TRBV6-1
size: .
DNA: TGTGCCAGCACAAGGACAGGGGGAGGTATTAACTATGGCTACACCTTC
CDR3: CASTRTGGGINYGYTF

D: .
J: TRBJ1-5
V: TRBV7-9
size: .
DNA: TGTGCCAGCAGCTTAGGATATTCAGGGAGCAATCAGCCCCAGCATTTT
CDR3: CASSLGYSGSNQPQHF

D: TRBD2
J: TRBJ2-1
V: TRBV6-2/TRBV6-3
size: .
DNA: TGTGCCAGCAGAGGACTAGCGGGGTTTAATGAGCAGTTCTTC
CDR3: CASRGLAGFNEQFF

D: .
J: TRBJ2-3
V: TRBV6-1
size: .
DNA: TGTGCCAGCAGGGTGACGACAGATACGCAGTATTTT
CDR3: CASRVTTDTQYF

D: TRBD2
J: TRBJ2-1
V: TRBV7-2
size: .
DNA: TGTGCCAGCAGCCGGGCTAGCGGGGGGTTGGATGAGCAGTTCTTC
CDR3: CASSRASGGLDEQFF

D: .
J: TRBJ2-4
V: TRBV12-3/TRBV12-4
size: .
DNA: TGTGCCAGCAGCCCACGTCAGCTACTCAAAAACGTTCAGTACTTC
CDR3: CASSPRQLLKNVQYF

D: TRBD1
J: TRBJ1-5
V: TRBV20-1
size: .
DNA: TGCAGTGCTACCTCCGGGACAGGGGACCAGCCCCAGCATTTT
CDR3: CSATSGTGDQPQHF

D: .
J: TRBJ2-3
V: TRBV5-1
size: .
DNA: TGCGCCAGCAGGGCCTACAGGGACGATACGCAGTATTTT
CDR3: CASRAYRDDTQYF

D: .
J: TRBJ1-1
V: TRBV5-6
size: few
DNA: TGTGCCAGCAGCTTGGGAGTGGGGCGCGGGACTGAAGCTTTCTTT
CDR3: CASSLGVGRGTEAFF

D: .
J: TRBJ2-1
V: TRBV24-1
size: .
DNA: TGTGCCACCAGACTTCAAGGAGGGGATGAGCGGTTCTTC
CDR3: CATRLQGGDERFF

D: .
J: TRBJ2-3
V: TRBV25-1
size: .
DNA: TGTGCCAGCAGTGGCGGAAGAGATACGCAGTATTTT
CDR3: CASSGGRDTQYF

D: .
J: TRBJ1-4
V: TRBV29-1
size: .
DNA: TGCAGCGGGCGGGGGTCCGATAATGAAAAACTGTTTTTT
CDR3: CSGRGSDNEKLFF

D: .
J: TRBJ1-2
V: TRBV11-2
size: .
DNA: TGTGCCAGCAGCCGCTTCCCTTCTGAGACCGGGAACGGCTACACCTTC
CDR3: CASSRFPSETGNGYTF

D: .
J: TRBJ2-6
V: TRBV5-1
size: .
DNA: TGCGCCAGCAGCTTGGTGGCAGGCACCTCTGGGGCCAACGTCCTGACTTTC
CDR3: CASSLVAGTSGANVLTF

D: .
J: TRBJ2-1
V: TRBV6-1
size: many
DNA: TGTGCCAGCAGTCCCACGGCCGCCCTTTTGGATGAGCAGTTCTTC
CDR3: CASSPTAALLDEQFF

D: .
J: TRBJ1-5
V: TRBV24-1
size: .
DNA: TGTGCCACCAGTGATGAGGGGCAGCCCCAGCATTTT
CDR3: CATSDEGQPQHF

D: TRBD2
J: TRBJ2-1
V: TRBV7-2
size: .
DNA: TGTGCCAGCAGCCCAGGGGGGACTAGCGGGGACAATGAGCAGTTCTTC
CDR3: CASSPGGTSGDNEQFF

D: .
J: TRBJ2-7
V: TRBV6-2/TRBV6-3
size: .
DNA: TGTGCCACCCTGACTATTTCCTACGAGCAGTACTTC
CDR3: CATLTISYEQYF

D: TRBD1
J: TRBJ2-5
V: TRBV12-3/TRBV12-4
size: .
DNA: TGTGCCAGCAGTTTAGCGCAAGCAGGGGGAGAGACCCAGTACTTC
CDR3: CASSLAQAGGETQYF

D: TRBD2
J: TRBJ2-3
V: TRBV12-3/TRBV12-4
size: .
DNA: TGTGCCAGCCCCCCTAGCGGGGCCTCCACAGATACGCAGTATTTT
CDR3: CASPPSGASTDTQYF

D: TRBD2
J: TRBJ2-1
V: TRBV4-3
size: few
DNA: TGCGCCAGCAGCCAAGGTGGGACTAGCGGGGTATACAATGAGCAGTTCTTC
CDR3: CASSQGGTSGVYNEQFF

D: .
J: TRBJ2-7
V: TRBV7-6
size: .
DNA: TGTGCCAGCAGCTTAGAGGGTTCCAGCTCCTACGAGCAGTACTTC
CDR3: CASSLEGSSSYEQYF

D: TRBD2
J: TRBJ2-3
V: TRBV24-1
size: .
DNA: TGTGCCACCAGTGATCTAGAGCGGGGGAGGGACATAGATACGCAGTATTTT
CDR3: CATSDLERGRDIDTQYF

D: TRBD2
J: TRBJ2-1
V: TRBV7-2
size: .
DNA: TGTGCCAGCAGCCCCCCCAGGACTAGCGGGTTAGGGTCCTACAATGAGCAGTTCTTC
CDR3: CASSPPRTSGLGSYNEQFF

D: .
J: TRBJ2-4
V: TRBV20-1
size: .
DNA: TGCTCGGTCTCTCCCAGAAAGACCCACATTCAGTACTTC
CDR3: CSVSPRKTHIQYF

D: .
J: TRBJ2-5
V: TRBV5-1
size: .
DNA: TGCGCCAGCAGCTCGGACAGTACCCAGTACTTC
CDR3: CASSSDSTQYF

D: .
J: TRBJ1-2
V: TRBV10-3
size: .
DNA: TGTGCCATCGGGGCCACCACACATCTTAAGAATGGCTACACCTTC
CDR3: CAIGATTHLKNGYTF

D: TRBD2
J: TRBJ2-3
V: TRBV7-3
size: .
DNA: TGTGCCAGCAGCCTTAGCGGGGGAAGTGGAGATACGCAGTATTTT
CDR3: CASSLSGGSGDTQYF

D: .
J: TRBJ2-5
V: TRBV7-2
size: few
DNA: TGTGCCAGCAGCTACCCGGGGAGGGGGGAGACCCAGTACTTC
CDR3: CASSYPGRGETQYF

D: TRBD1
J: TRBJ2-7
V: TRBV2
size: few
DNA: TGTGCCAGCAGTGAAGCGGCGGGACAGGGGTCCTACGAGCAGTACTTC
CDR3: CASSEAAGQGSYEQYF

D: .
J: TRBJ2-2
V: TRBV5-1
size: many
DNA: TGCGCCGGTCGGTGGGACACCTCCACCGGGGAGCTGTTTTTT
CDR3: CAGRWDTSTGELFF

D: .
J: TRBJ2-7
V: TRBV7-9
size: .
DNA: TGTGCCAGCAGCTTAGCGATTGGGGCAGACTACGAGCAGTACTTC
CDR3: CASSLAIGADYEQYF

D: .
J: TRBJ2-7
V: TRBV3-1
size: few
DNA: TGTGCCAGCAGCCAGGGAATGGCAGATCAATACGAGCAGTACTTC
CDR3: CASSQGMADQYEQYF

D: .
J: TRBJ2-7
V: TRBV27
size: few
DNA: TGTGCCAGCAGTTTAAGGTCCCCTTCAGGGGCCTCCTACGAGCAGTACTTC
CDR3: CASSLRSPSGASYEQYF

D: TRBD1
J: TRBJ1-5
V: TRBV20-1
size: .
DNA: TGCAGTGCTAGTACTCGGACAGGGAGCAATCAGCCCCAGCATTTT
CDR3: CSASTRTGSNQPQHF

D: .
J: TRBJ2-3
V: TRBV12-3/TRBV12-4
size: many
DNA: TGTGCTAGCAGCTTAGCGAGCACAGATACGCAGTATTTT
CDR3: CASSLASTDTQYF

D: .
J: TRBJ2-7
V: TRBV28
size: .
DNA: TGTGCCAGCAAGGGGCTACCCTACGAGCAGTACTTC
CDR3: CASKGLPYEQYF

D: TRBD1
J: TRBJ1-5
V: TRBV7-9
size: .
DNA: TGTGCCAGCAGCTTAACCTCCGGGACAGGGATCAATCAGCCCCAGCATTTT
CDR3: CASSLTSGTGINQPQHF

D: TRBD2
J: TRBJ2-5
V: TRBV10-3
size: .
DNA: TGTGCCAGTGGGGAGGGCGACCAAGAGACCCAGTACTTC
CDR3: CASGEGDQETQYF

D: .
J: TRBJ2-7
V: TRBV12-3/TRBV12-4
size: .
DNA: TGTGCCAGCCAGAGAGGGACTTACTCCTACGAGCAGTACTTC
CDR3: CASQRGTYSYEQYF

D: .
J: TRBJ1-2
V: TRBV6-2/TRBV6-3
size: few
DNA: TGTGCCAGCAGTTACTCCATGTCCACAAGATTCTATGGCTACACCTTC
CDR3: CASSYSMSTRFYGYTF

D: .
J: TRBJ2-7
V: TRBV7-9
size: few
DNA: TGTGCCAGCAGCCCCCTTGGAGGGGGACCTAGCTCCTACGAGCAGTACTTC
CDR3: CASSPLGGGPSSYEQYF